This entry is about one T cell receptor (beta chain). This sample is drawn from a study of ipilimumab plus nivolumab after autologous stem cell transplantation. For the study at large: A median of 8 nivolumab and 4 to 6 ipilimumab doses were given.

After removal of 4 bases from V and 4 bases from J, the junction contained 8 bases not matched to a gene. In germline, CDR1 is KGHSH, CDR2 LQKENI. The CDR3 runs to 16 residues. Method: immunoSEQ multiplex PCR; TCRdb's copy keeps in-frame clones and lacks some. This sample yields approximately 6,900 clones, of which 75% to 90% are seen a single time; approximately 4.8% belongs to the top ten. The material was PBMCs, obtained in a trial of ipilimumab plus nivolumab as post-transplant consolidation. The chain has TRBV18 and TRBJ2-3, with TRBD2 matching over 10 bases. The receptor was isolated from a female donor with multiple myeloma. The CDR3 sequence: CASSLLAGEAADTQYF. Here the CDR3 DNA reads TGTGCCAGCTCACTTCTAGCGGGAGAAGCGGCAGATACGCAGTATTTT.